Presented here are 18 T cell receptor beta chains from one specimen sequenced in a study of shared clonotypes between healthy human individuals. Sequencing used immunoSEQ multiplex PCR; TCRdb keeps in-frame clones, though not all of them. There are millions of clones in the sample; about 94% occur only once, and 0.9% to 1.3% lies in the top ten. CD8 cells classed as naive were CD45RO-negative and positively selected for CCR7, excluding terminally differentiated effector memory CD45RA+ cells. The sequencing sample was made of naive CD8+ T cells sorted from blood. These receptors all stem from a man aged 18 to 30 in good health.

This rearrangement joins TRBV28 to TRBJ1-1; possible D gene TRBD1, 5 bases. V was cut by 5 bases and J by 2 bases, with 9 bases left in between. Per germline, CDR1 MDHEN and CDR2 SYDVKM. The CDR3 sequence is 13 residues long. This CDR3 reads CASSPDSNTEAFF. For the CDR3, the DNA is TGTGCCAGCAGTCCCGACAGTAACACTGAAGCTTTCTTT.

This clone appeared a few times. The CDR3 spells CASSHVGVGEQYF. The CDR3 DNA sequence: TGCGCCAGCAGCCATGTGGGGGTCGGAGAGCAGTACTTC. The chain carries TRBV4-1 and TRBJ2-7; the D gene could be TRBD1 or TRBD2 (5 bases each). Trimming removed 3 bases from V and 7 bases from J, with 13 bases in between. This CDR3 contains 13 residues. The V gene's germline CDR1 is MGHRA and CDR2 YSYEKL.

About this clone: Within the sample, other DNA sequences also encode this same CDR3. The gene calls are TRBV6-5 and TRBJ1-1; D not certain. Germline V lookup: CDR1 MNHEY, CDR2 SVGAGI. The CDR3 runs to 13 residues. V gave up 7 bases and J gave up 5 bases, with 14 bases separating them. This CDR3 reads CASTPGGGTEAFF. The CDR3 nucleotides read TGTGCCAGCACTCCGGGAGGAGGAACTGAAGCTTTCTTT.

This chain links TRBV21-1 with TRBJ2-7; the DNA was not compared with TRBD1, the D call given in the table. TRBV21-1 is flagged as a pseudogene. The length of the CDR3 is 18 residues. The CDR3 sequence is CASSAPEGRTGSSYEQYF. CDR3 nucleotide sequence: TGTGCCAGCAGCGCACCTGAGGGGCGGACAGGGAGCTCCTACGAGCAGTACTTC.

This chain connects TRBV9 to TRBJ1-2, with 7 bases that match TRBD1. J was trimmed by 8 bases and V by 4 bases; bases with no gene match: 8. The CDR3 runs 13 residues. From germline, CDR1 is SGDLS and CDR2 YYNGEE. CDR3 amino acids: CASSSTTGAGYTF. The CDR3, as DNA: TGTGCCAGCAGCTCCACCACAGGGGCGGGCTACACCTTC.

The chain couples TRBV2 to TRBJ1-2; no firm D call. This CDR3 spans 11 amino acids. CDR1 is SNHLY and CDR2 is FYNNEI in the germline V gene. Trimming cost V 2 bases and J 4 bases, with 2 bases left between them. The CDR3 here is CASSELYGYTF. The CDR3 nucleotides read TGTGCCAGCAGTGAACTCTATGGCTACACCTTC.

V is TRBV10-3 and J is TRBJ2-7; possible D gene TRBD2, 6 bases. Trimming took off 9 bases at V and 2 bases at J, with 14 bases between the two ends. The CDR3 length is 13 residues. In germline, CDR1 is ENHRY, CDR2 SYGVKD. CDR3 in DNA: TGTGCCATTACGGAGGGGACCACCTACGAGCAGTACTTC. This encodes CAITEGTTYEQYF.

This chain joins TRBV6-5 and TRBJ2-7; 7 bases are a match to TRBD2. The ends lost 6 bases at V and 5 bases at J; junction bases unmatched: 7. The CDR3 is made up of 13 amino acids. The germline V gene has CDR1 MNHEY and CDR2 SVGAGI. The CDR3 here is CASRPTSIHEQYF. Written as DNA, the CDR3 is TGTGCCAGCAGACCGACTAGCATCCACGAGCAGTACTTC.

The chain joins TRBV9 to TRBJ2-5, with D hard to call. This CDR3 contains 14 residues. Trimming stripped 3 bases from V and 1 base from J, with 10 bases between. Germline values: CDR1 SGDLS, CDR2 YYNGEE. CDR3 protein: CASSGKGFQETQYF. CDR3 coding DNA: TGTGCCAGCAGCGGTAAGGGTTTCCAAGAGACCCAGTACTTC.

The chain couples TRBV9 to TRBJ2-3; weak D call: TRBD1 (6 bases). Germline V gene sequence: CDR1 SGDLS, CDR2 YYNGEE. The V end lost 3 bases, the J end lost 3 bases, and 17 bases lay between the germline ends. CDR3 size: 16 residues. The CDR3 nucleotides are TGTGCCAGCAGCGCCGACGACAGGTTTGGGACAGATACGCAGTATTTT. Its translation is CASSADDRFGTDTQYF.

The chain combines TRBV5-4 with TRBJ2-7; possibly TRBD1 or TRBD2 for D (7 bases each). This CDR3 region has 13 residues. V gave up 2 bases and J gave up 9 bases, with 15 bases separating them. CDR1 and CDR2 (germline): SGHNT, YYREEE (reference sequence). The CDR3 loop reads CASSFSGGEGQYF. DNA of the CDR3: TGTGCCAGCAGCTTTTCAGGGGGGGAAGGGCAGTACTTC.

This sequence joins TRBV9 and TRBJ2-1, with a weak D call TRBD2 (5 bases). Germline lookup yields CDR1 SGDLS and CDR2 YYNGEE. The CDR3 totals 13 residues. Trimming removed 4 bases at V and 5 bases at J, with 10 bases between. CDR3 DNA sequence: TGTGCCAGCAGCCTAGAGCGGAACAATGAGCAGTTCTTC. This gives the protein CASSLERNNEQFF.

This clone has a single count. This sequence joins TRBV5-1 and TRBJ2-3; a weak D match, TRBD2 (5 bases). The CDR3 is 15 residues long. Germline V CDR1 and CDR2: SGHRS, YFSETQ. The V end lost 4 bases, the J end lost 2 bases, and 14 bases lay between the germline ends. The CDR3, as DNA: TGCGCCAGCAGCGTTGAGGGTGGTTTCACAGATACGCAGTATTTT. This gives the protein CASSVEGGFTDTQYF.

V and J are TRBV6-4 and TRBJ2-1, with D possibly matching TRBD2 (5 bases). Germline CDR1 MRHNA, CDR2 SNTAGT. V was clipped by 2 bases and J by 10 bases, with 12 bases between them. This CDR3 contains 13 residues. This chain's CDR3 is CASSDRELGEQFF. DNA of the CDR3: TGTGCCAGCAGTGACAGGGAGCTTGGGGAGCAGTTCTTC.

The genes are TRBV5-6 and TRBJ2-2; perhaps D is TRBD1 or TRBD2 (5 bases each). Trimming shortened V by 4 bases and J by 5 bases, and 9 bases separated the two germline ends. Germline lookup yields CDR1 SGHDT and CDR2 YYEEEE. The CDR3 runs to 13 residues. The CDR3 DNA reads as TGTGCCAGCAGCCCATGGGGGACCGGGGAGCTGTTTTTT. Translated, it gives CASSPWGTGELFF.

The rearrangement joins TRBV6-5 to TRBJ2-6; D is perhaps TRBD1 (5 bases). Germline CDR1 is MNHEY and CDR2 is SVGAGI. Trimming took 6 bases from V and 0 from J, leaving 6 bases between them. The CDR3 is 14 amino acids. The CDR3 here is CASRTDSGANVLTF. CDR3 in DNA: TGTGCCAGCAGGACAGACTCTGGGGCCAACGTCCTGACTTTC.

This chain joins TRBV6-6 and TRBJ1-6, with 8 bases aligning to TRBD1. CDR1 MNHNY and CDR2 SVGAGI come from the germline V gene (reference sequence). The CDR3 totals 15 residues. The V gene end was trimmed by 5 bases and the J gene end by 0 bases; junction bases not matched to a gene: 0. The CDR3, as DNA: TGTGCCAGCAGTCAGGGGGCCTCCTATAATTCACCCCTCCACTTT. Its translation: CASSQGASYNSPLHF.

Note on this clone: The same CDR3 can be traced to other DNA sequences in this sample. This CDR3 reads CASSLSRLYEQYF. The DNA of the CDR3 is TGTGCCAGCAGCTTAAGCAGGCTGTACGAGCAGTACTTC. This chain links TRBV7-2 with TRBJ2-7; D remains ambiguous. The germline V and J ends were trimmed by 2 bases and 4 bases, with 9 bases remaining between them. The CDR3 is 13 residues long. CDR1 and CDR2 from the germline V gene are SGHTA and FQGNSA.